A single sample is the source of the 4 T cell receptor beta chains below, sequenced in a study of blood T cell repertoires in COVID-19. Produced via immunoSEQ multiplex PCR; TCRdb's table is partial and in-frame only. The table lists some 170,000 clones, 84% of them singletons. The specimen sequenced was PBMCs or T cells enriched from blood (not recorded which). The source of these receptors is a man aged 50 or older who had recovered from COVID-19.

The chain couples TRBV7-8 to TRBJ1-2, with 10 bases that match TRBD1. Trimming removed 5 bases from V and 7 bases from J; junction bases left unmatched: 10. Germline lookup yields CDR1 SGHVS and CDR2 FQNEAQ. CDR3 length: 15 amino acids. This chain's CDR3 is CASSPQRQGAFGYTF. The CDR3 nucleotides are TGTGCCAGCAGCCCGCAGCGACAGGGGGCGTTTGGCTACACCTTC.

CDR3 sequence: CASSQRGNYGYTF. The CDR3 region has the DNA TGTGCCAGCAGTCAACGGGGGAACTATGGCTACACCTTC. The V gene is TRBV6-5, the J gene TRBJ1-2; the D gene is possibly TRBD1 (5 bases). The germline V gene has CDR1 MNHEY and CDR2 SVGAGI. With 5 bases removed from V and 2 bases from J, the gap between germline ends came to 9 bases. CDR3 length equals 13 residues.

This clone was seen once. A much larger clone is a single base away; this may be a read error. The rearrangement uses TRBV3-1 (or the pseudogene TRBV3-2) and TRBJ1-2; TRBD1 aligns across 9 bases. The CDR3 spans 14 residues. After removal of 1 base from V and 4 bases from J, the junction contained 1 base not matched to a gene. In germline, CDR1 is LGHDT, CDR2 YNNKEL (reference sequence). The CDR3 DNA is TGTGCCAGCAGCCAAGGGACAGGGGTCTATGGCTACACCTTC. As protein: CASSQGTGVYGYTF.

The CDR3 spells CASSEDRGTEAFF. CDR3 bases: TGTGCCAGCAGTGAAGACAGGGGAACTGAAGCTTTCTTT. V and J are TRBV6-4 and TRBJ1-1; 8 bases match TRBD1. The ends lost 3 bases at V and 5 bases at J; junction bases unmatched: 2. From germline, CDR1 is MRHNA and CDR2 SNTAGT. The CDR3 has 13 residues.